This TCR beta chain was sequenced during a study of T cells after yellow fever vaccination. Study as a whole: The fractions with low cell numbers were processed using SMART-Seq v4 Ultra Low Input.

V was cut by 0 bases and J by 2 bases, with 7 bases left in between. Germline V lookup: CDR1 SGHRS, CDR2 YFSETQ. There are 14 residues in the CDR3. TCR cDNA, made by 5'RACE template switching, carried an added universal primer site and UMIs. TCRdb passed the 5' RACE reads through MiXCR, listing each CDR3 protein once. The repertoire has about 630,000 distinct CDR3 sequences, more than 9% of them found once; the top ten carry around 14%. This clonotype turned up a few times. Its antigen remains unknown. General study points: Compared with primary, the secondary response was weaker and peaked at day 5, not 15. In post-booster samples, most primary-vaccination clones reappeared (under 98% CD4, nearly 90% CD8).

The specimen was PBMCs, collected on the day of the yellow fever booster vaccination. This clonotype originated in a man aged 30 to 45 who received the YFV17D yellow fever vaccine. V and J are TRBV5-1 and TRBJ2-3, with D unclear. CDR3 sequence (DNA): TGCGCCAGCAGCTTGGCTCTTAACACAGATACGCAGTATTTT. Translated: CASSLALNTDTQYF.